This T cell receptor beta chain emerged from a study of control samples from healthy donors and cancer patients (TCRdb year 2020). The library relied on the immunoSEQ multiplex PCR assay. Entries here come from immuneACCESS through TCRdb and include only in-frame sequences with V and J called. Some clones fail to appear in such tables; in the studies checked, an unresolved V gene covers under half of the shortfall, and the cause of the remainder is unknown. The sample table holds some 200,000 clones, of which 80% to 95% were seen once. The ten top clones hold approximately 1.5% of the sample. About this clone: What antigen it recognizes has not been identified. No base-level quality is on record; no much larger clone is a single base apart.

CDR1 and CDR2, looked up from the germline V gene, are SNHLY and FYNNEI. For this chain, trimming is 11 bases at the V end and 5 bases at the J end, and the number of junction bases without a gene match is 11. The CDR3 holds 13 amino acids from the cysteine to the phenylalanine. CDR3 DNA only is kept here, 39 bases in frame from base 1. Sequenced: blood. This TCR derives from a man in his late teens or twenties in good health. The chain couples TRBV2 to TRBJ2-5, and 7 junction bases match TRBD1. The DNA reads as follows: TGTGCCCTCAGGGGGACACGAGGGGAGACCCAGTACTTC. Protein translation: CALRGTRGETQYF. Beyond the CDR3, the reference TRBV2 and TRBJ2-5 genes provide the residues; the full variable domain reads: EPEVTQTPSHQVTQMGQEVILRCVPISNHLYFYWYRQILGQKVEFLVSFYNNEISEKSEIFDDQFSVERPDGSNFTLKIRSTKLEDSAMYFCALRGTRGETQYFGPGTRLLVL.